A selection of T cell receptor beta chains follows, all from one sample in a study of blood T cell repertoires in COVID-19. Clones were sequenced by immunoSEQ multiplex PCR, and TCRdb holds only the in-frame ones, with some missing. This table holds approximately 220,000 clones, around 87% found once. Specimen: peripheral blood. The origin of the receptors is a man between 60 and 75 years old with acute or convalescent COVID-19. Both conserved end residues are part of each CDR3. Each record gives: V gene, J gene, CDR3 protein.

TRBV5-1	TRBJ1-1	CASRTRRGQGGTEAFF
TRBV28	TRBJ1-5	CASSGQGNSNQPQHF
TRBV18	TRBJ2-7	CASSLQEAYEQYF
TRBV5-1	TRBJ1-1	CASSPGTGKGMNTEAFF
TRBV5-1	TRBJ2-7	CASSFSRQGGSSYEQYF
TRBV27	TRBJ2-7	CAAGLAVYEQYF
TRBV6-5	TRBJ2-3	CASTPPGSDTQYF
TRBV18	TRBJ2-2	CASSPQATGELFF
TRBV5-6	TRBJ1-3	CASSTTGDSGNTIYF
TRBV15	TRBJ2-5	CATSTGDSKETQYF
TRBV2	TRBJ1-5	CASSEGGQGATFAPQHF
TRBV5-1	TRBJ1-2	CASSLGQVFYTF
TRBV28	TRBJ1-1	CASRPGQNTEAFF
TRBV4-1	TRBJ1-1	CASSQVQGATEAFF
TRBV29-1	TRBJ1-2	CSVEVGTLGYTF
TRBV5-1	TRBJ1-1	CASSLAQGGNTEAFF
TRBV2	TRBJ1-1	CASSERPRQGGTEAFF
TRBV27	TRBJ2-3	CASSFRQGWADTQYF
TRBV11-2	TRBJ2-3	CASSLGWQGKGTDTQYF
TRBV7-2	TRBJ2-4	CASSSRLAGDLAKNIQYF
TRBV20-1	TRBJ1-2	CSATLFDGYTF
TRBV14	TRBJ2-3	CASSSGGTADTQYF
TRBV19	TRBJ1-2	CASTESRRNYGYTF
TRBV6-5	TRBJ1-4	CASRHTTGGGEKLFF
TRBV7-9	TRBJ1-1	CASSSRRTGANTEAFF
TRBV2	TRBJ1-1	CASSEFGGNLFTEAFF
TRBV19	TRBJ2-1	CASTPSGPLKNEQFF
TRBV28	TRBJ1-5	CASSSSGSNQPQHF
TRBV5-1	TRBJ2-5	CASSLAGPGTVQETQYF
TRBV4-1	TRBJ1-1	CASSLQGGGKENTEAFF
TRBV5-4	TRBJ2-2	CASSLDKNTGELFF
TRBV20-1	TRBJ1-2	CSASPSRQGAGYTF
TRBV7-2	TRBJ2-2	CASRASGPNTGELFF
TRBV19	TRBJ2-2	CASSVPGQGYTGELFF
TRBV6-2/TRBV6-3	TRBJ2-7	CASSAPGQSLGEQYF
TRBV5-1	TRBJ1-1	CASKRVGTEAFF
TRBV7-9	TRBJ1-2	CASSLAQRDRQYGYTF
TRBV9	TRBJ2-7	CASGGRGGPYEQYF
TRBV6-2/TRBV6-3	TRBJ2-1	CASSRSGGSYNEQFF
TRBV18	TRBJ2-7	CASSPQGTPTYEQYF
TRBV6-4	TRBJ2-3	CASTLTTGEGTDTQYF
TRBV11-2	TRBJ2-5	CASSSPRPGGGETQYF
TRBV7-9	TRBJ2-7	CASSKPGQGLGSYEQYF
TRBV19	TRBJ2-2	CASRSGELFF
TRBV6-5	TRBJ1-1	CASSYYWANTEAFF
TRBV5-4	TRBJ2-7	CASSVSSGGQYEQYF
TRBV9	TRBJ1-2	CASSVEVTGGDYGYTF
TRBV5-4	TRBJ1-1	CASSGATGGLGNTEAFF
TRBV2	TRBJ1-3	CASLPTGPGGNTIYF
TRBV3-1/TRBV3-2	TRBJ1-2	CASSQRRTGGGYGYTF
TRBV7-2	TRBJ1-4	CASSLNRQGGEKLFF
TRBV18	TRBJ1-5	CASRLTGGWGNQPQHF
TRBV28	TRBJ2-7	CASSFYRGRYEQYF
TRBV6-2/TRBV6-3	TRBJ2-7	CASSSGTHGRGYEQYF
TRBV23-1	TRBJ2-3	CASSQFPRGADTQYF